Sequencing of this TCR beta chain was carried out in a study of blood T cell repertoires in COVID-19. Data came from immunoSEQ multiplex PCR; TCRdb stores just in-frame clones and leaves some out. The sample includes roughly 250,000 clones, about 90% of them seen just once. The CDR3 sequence is 14 residues long. Between the trimmed V and J ends, which lost 7 bases and 7 bases, there was a span of 16 bases. Looked up from germline, CDR1 is SNHLY and CDR2 is FYNNEI. What was sequenced was PBMCs or T cells enriched from blood (not recorded which). V and J are TRBV2 and TRBJ1-4, with a possible D match to TRBD1 (6 bases). The clonotype comes from a man in his fifties who had been exposed to COVID-19. CDR3 sequence (DNA): TGTGCCAGCACGCGAACAGGGTCCGTTGAAAAACTGTTTTTT. Residues: CASTRTGSVEKLFF.